This TCR beta chain comes out of a study of regulatory T cells in long-lasting Graves disease (dated by TCRdb to about 2021). Study-level background: To count as having persistent Graves' disease, a patient had to have received antithyroid drug treatment for over 5 years with TSH receptor autoantibodies remaining persistently positive. Persistent Graves' disease patients were compared with newly diagnosed Graves' disease patients by peripheral blood TCR sequencing and RNA sequencing. The study was registered as a clinical trial and conducted in China. TCR sequencing covered 13 persistent and 20 or so newly diagnosed Graves' disease patients, some 33 samples in total. Antithyroid drugs had been taken for 8.5 to 11 years on average by persistent Graves' disease patients in the clinical cohort.

Library construction relied on multiplex PCR. Sequencer: Illumina HiSeq 4000. TCR beta libraries were built with iRepertoire HTBI primers and Arm-PCR amplification of CDR3 regions. Before sequencing, the PCR products underwent gel purification. Regarding the original processing steps: A total of around 66 TRBV and 14 TRBJ segments were identified across samples and were used for gene usage analysis of CDR3 amino acid clonotypes. COPE and FqMerger were used to merge filtered high-quality paired reads into contigs. BLAST was used to align contigs to the IMGT TRBV, TRBD and TRBJ reference genes, and CDR3 was defined following IMGT. Any clonotype with a frequency above 0.1% was classified as a highly expanded clone. Shannon entropy served as the measure of repertoire diversity, while the Gini coefficient captured V-J evenness. Clonotypes shared by more than one individual were considered public. The public reads were quality trimmed at Q25 with fastp and then assembled into clones with MiXCR by TCRdb, keeping productive beta chains. Duplicate CDR3 protein sequences are folded into a single record with the most common DNA and genes. The V and J calls and clone size come from TCRdb's table, not from the authors' own analysis. Here the sample has more than 350,000 distinct CDR3 sequences; roughly a fifth occur a single time. In total, the top ten clones hold roughly an eighth of the sample.

Broad study findings and their caveats: A larger number of public clonotypes was shared among persistent patients (2,741) than among newly diagnosed patients (approximately 930). Sequencing and analysis were limited to the TCR beta chain. Persistent disease showed preferential use of TRBV28, TRBJ1-2 and TRBJ2-5, whereas newly diagnosed disease favored TRBV20-1 and TRBJ2-1. Lower TCR Shannon entropy and fewer highly expanded clones were observed in persistent Graves' disease patients than in newly diagnosed patients, which suggested clonal expansion. Because the primary lesion, thyroid tissue, could not be accessed, the study looked at peripheral blood alone. As a limitation, the authors acknowledged that the small sample size may reduce accuracy.

The time point label here, explained by the study, means: persistent/refractory GD, antithyroid drugs over 5 years with positive TRAb. RNA was extracted from PBMCs in TRIzol for both TCR sequencing and RNA sequencing. The diagnosis of Graves' disease was made according to American Thyroid Association guidelines. Patients were recruited from an endocrinology department in Xi'an, China. Each patient gave 8.5 to 9.5 milliliters of peripheral blood, collected in an EDTA anticoagulant tube. Ficoll Paque Plus density gradient separation was used to isolate PBMCs, and no further T cell sorting was performed. RNA quality was checked with an Agilent 2100 Bioanalyzer and agarose gel, and concentration with a NanoDrop 2000. CDR1 MNHEY and CDR2 SVGEGT were looked up in the germline V gene. Between the V and J ends, shortened by 2 bases and 0 bases respectively, the junction contains 7 bases. Counted from cysteine to phenylalanine, this CDR3 has 14 amino acids. This entry keeps only the CDR3 DNA: 42 bases, framed from base 1.

This clonotype was counted many times. What antigen it recognizes has not been identified. One base away there is no much larger clone; base qualities are not given. The sequence was obtained from a female donor with Graves disease. The chain joins TRBV6-2 or TRBV6-3 to TRBJ1-1; the D gene lacks a confident call. The source was peripheral blood mononuclear cells (PBMCs), collected when the disease was refractory, from a patient treated with antithyroid drugs. At the DNA level, the sequence is TGTGCCAGCAGTTACCGATTCATGAACACTGAAGCTTTCTTT. Translated, it gives CASSYRFMNTEAFF.